This TCR beta chain comes out of a study of response to subunit inactivated influenza vaccine. Study-wide results and limits: Authors proposed each seasonal influenza vaccination draws in few new T cells.

This clonotype came up a few times. Its antigen is not known. The ends were cut back, 5 bases at V and 4 bases at J, with 21 bases in the middle. The CDR3 loop spans 18 amino acids. The germline V gene has CDR1 SGHTA and CDR2 FQGTGA. TCRdb re-called the RT-PCR reads through MiXCR, storing one row per CDR3 protein. The table has 550,000 to 600,000 distinct CDR3 sequences, 10% to 15% seen once; the top ten hold roughly a tenth. The TCR was taken from a man aged 45 to 65 who received an inactivated influenza vaccine. Specimen: PBMCs from blood, collected on the day of vaccination. The chain combines TRBV7-3 with TRBJ2-6; D is possibly TRBD2 (7 bases). The CDR3 loop reads CASSDPSRGGVGANVLTF. CDR3 nucleotide sequence: TGTGCCAGCAGCGATCCTTCCAGGGGAGGGGTAGGGGCCAACGTCCTGACTTTC.